This T cell receptor beta chain comes out of a study of cytomegalovirus exposure and HLA in healthy donors. This clone was seen just once. Primers: 60 Vbeta forward and 13 Jbeta reverse. The assay was immunoSEQ multiplex PCR, and TCRdb's table has in-frame clones only and misses some. The sample has some 150,000 clones, 77% seen once; the top ten hold 3% to 4.5%. CDR1 is MNHNS, CDR2 SASEGT, per germline. This CDR3 has 15 residues. Trimming pared 7 bases from V and 0 bases from J, leaving 13 bases between. Specimen: PBMCs. The gene calls are TRBV6-1 and TRBJ2-1; D possibly corresponds to TRBD1 (6 bases). This clonotype was sampled from a male donor in good health and CMV-seronegative. CDR3 sequence (DNA): TGTGCCAGCATCTTGGACAGCAGCTCCTACAATGAGCAGTTCTTC. Amino acid sequence: CASILDSSSYNEQFF.